The entry that follows covers one TCR beta chain sequence. Its antigen remains unidentified. Germline CDR1 and CDR2: GTSNPN and SVGIG (reference sequence). CDR3 length: 14 amino acids. J was trimmed by 10 bases and V by 5 bases; bases with no gene match: 8. This specimen comes from a study of CD8+ T cells in alopecia areata. Study-wide context: At a dose of 5 to 10 mg twice daily, oral tofacitinib was given to treated patients.

It was cDNA, reverse transcribed from extracted RNA, that served as the sequencing template. Repertoires were generated with immunoSEQ multiplex PCR, while TCRdb's copy carries only in-frame clones and drops some. The table lists under 70,000 clones, approximately 60% of them singletons. Whole-study findings and limits: Lesional scalp, notably in alopecia totalis/universalis, had clonality above that of normal scalp. The study found TCR sharing across patients less clear than in mice, possibly for HLA reasons.

The V gene is TRBV30, the J gene TRBJ2-1, with TRBD2 identical over 13 bases. The specimen was CD8+ T cells sorted from blood, collected at week 0. The clonotype originates from a human donor with alopecia areata. The CDR3 region has the DNA TGTGCCTGGGTACCGGGACTAGCGGGAAGCGAGCAGTTCTTC. It yields the protein CAWVPGLAGSEQFF.